These 24 T cell receptor beta chains were sequenced from one sample in a study of beta chain features in type 1 diabetes (dated by TCRdb to the late 2010s). The library relied on the immunoSEQ multiplex PCR assay. All of the isolated RNA was reverse transcribed with the High Capacity cDNA Reverse Transcription Kit, so expressed TCRB transcripts were sequenced. TCRdb re-hosts the immuneACCESS table, in-frame sequences only. Its copies lack some clones; in the studies checked, an unresolved V gene accounts for under half of them, and the cause for the rest is not known. This sample holds 120,000 to 150,000 clones; 6.9% were observed only once. Roughly 1.4% of the sample comes from the top ten. Sequences were obtained from central memory CD4+ T cells from blood. Receptors were obtained from a woman in her twenties or thirties in good health.

The V and J genes are TRBV28 and TRBJ1-1; TRBD1 agrees at 7 bases. The V and J ends lost 2 bases and 4 bases, in that order; junction bases with no gene match: 4. The CDR3 consists of 14 residues. CDR1 MDHEN and CDR2 SYDVKM come from the germline V gene. CDR3 DNA: TGTGCCAGCAGTTTAAGTTACAGGGGCACTGAAGCTTTCTTT. This gives the protein CASSLSYRGTEAFF.

This clone occurred many times. The V and J genes are TRBV6-6 and TRBJ2-7; D is ambiguous. Germline V gives CDR1 MNHNY, CDR2 SVGAGI (reference sequence). The CDR3 contains 14 residues. Trimming left V 5 bases short and J 0 bases short, with 11 bases between. CDR3 sequence: CASSQTALSYEQYF. Here the CDR3 DNA reads TGTGCCAGCAGTCAAACCGCGCTCTCCTACGAGCAGTACTTC.

V and J are TRBV7-9 and TRBJ2-7; TRBD2 aligns across 9 bases. The CDR3 totals 14 residues. V shed 5 bases and J 5 bases; nucleotides not matched to a gene: 7. CDR1 is SEHNR and CDR2 is FQNEAQ in the germline V gene (reference sequence). The CDR3 region is CASSPLAGIDEQYF. The CDR3 nucleotides read TGTGCCAGCAGCCCGCTAGCGGGAATCGACGAGCAGTACTTC.

The chain employs TRBV18 and TRBJ2-3; 9 bases are shared with TRBD1. The CDR3 runs 16 residues. The germline V gene has CDR1 KGHSH and CDR2 LQKENI. V trimming: 4 bases; J trimming: 3 bases; junction bases outside the gene matches: 8. The chain's CDR3 is CASSLEDRGGTDTQYF. CDR3 nucleotides: TGTGCCAGCTCACTAGAGGACAGGGGAGGAACAGATACGCAGTATTTT.

The rearrangement joins TRBV6-1 to TRBJ2-4, with D possibly matching TRBD1 (6 bases). Germline CDR1 and CDR2: MNHNS and SASEGT. Between the trimmed V and J ends, which lost 4 bases and 3 bases, there was a span of 13 bases. CDR3 size: 15 residues. CDR3 coding DNA: TGTGCCAGCAGTGGTAGGGGCAGGGGCAAAAACATTCAGTACTTC. This translates into CASSGRGRGKNIQYF.

This clone was seen a few times. This sequence joins TRBV7-2 and TRBJ2-5, with 8 bases fitting TRBD1. CDR3 size: 17 residues. Germline lookup yields CDR1 SGHTA and CDR2 FQGNSA. V gave up 1 base and J gave up 5 bases; unmatched junction bases: 12. The CDR3 loop is CASSLDRTGGFSETQYF. CDR3 nucleotides: TGTGCCAGCAGCTTAGATCGAACAGGGGGATTTTCGGAGACCCAGTACTTC.

The V gene is TRBV2, the J gene TRBJ2-7; 7 bases are a match to TRBD1. J lost 2 bases, V lost 9 bases, and 10 bases had no gene match. The CDR3 has 14 residues. Per the germline V gene, CDR1 is SNHLY and CDR2 is FYNNEI. CDR3 amino acids: CASGRQGFTYEQYF. CDR3 DNA sequence: TGTGCCAGTGGGAGACAGGGATTCACCTACGAGCAGTACTTC.

This clone was recorded a few times. The rearrangement joins TRBV28 to TRBJ1-2; 7 bases agree with TRBD1. The CDR3 sequence is 14 residues long. Germline V gene sequence: CDR1 MDHEN, CDR2 SYDVKM. V lost 5 bases and J lost 4; bases outside the gene matches: 7. CDR3 loop: CASSPGTAVYGYTF. The DNA for the CDR3 is TGTGCCAGCAGTCCGGGGACAGCCGTCTATGGCTACACCTTC.

This clone was observed a handful of times. The chain carries TRBV18 and TRBJ1-1; D perhaps matches TRBD1 (5 bases). Trimming removed 3 bases at V and 5 bases at J, with 13 bases between. This CDR3 is 14 amino acids long. Per the germline V gene, CDR1 is KGHSH and CDR2 is LQKENI. The CDR3 DNA is TGTGCCAGCTCACCTTCGGTGCGGGGGACTGAAGCTTTCTTT. Translated, it gives CASSPSVRGTEAFF.

This rearrangement joins TRBV11-2 to TRBJ2-1; possibly TRBD2 for D (6 bases). CDR1 is SGHAT and CDR2 is FQNNGV in the germline V gene. V was clipped by 0 bases and J by 6 bases, with 12 bases between them. There are 15 residues in the CDR3. CDR3 nucleotide sequence: TGTGCCAGCAGCTTAGAGGCGGGACGACTCAATGAGCAGTTCTTC. Residues: CASSLEAGRLNEQFF.

This sequence joins TRBV9 and TRBJ1-2; perhaps TRBD1 as D (6 bases). CDR1 and CDR2 from the germline V gene are SGDLS and YYNGEE. This CDR3 is 14 amino acids long. The germline V and J ends were trimmed by 3 bases and 4 bases, with 13 bases remaining between them. CDR3 protein: CASSADSGAYGYTF. The CDR3 DNA is TGTGCCAGCAGCGCGGACAGTGGGGCCTATGGCTACACCTTC.

The chain links TRBV5-1 to TRBJ1-2; 9 bases are shared with TRBD1. This CDR3 spans 15 amino acids. Germline CDR1 reads SGHRS; CDR2 reads YFSETQ. Trimming cost V 0 bases and J 6 bases; bases outside gene matches: 6. CDR3 sequence (DNA): TGCGCCAGCAGCTTGGGGGGACAGGGAAGGGATGGCTACACCTTC. It is translated as CASSLGGQGRDGYTF.

This clone was recorded a few times. The V call is TRBV28, the J call TRBJ2-7; weak D call: TRBD1 (6 bases). Germline V gene data show CDR1 as MDHEN and CDR2 as SYDVKM. The CDR3 has 17 residues. Trimming cost V 5 bases and J 6 bases, with 26 bases left between them. CDR3 in amino acids: CASSEQGARTPLGEQYF. The CDR3 DNA follows: TGTGCCAGCAGTGAACAGGGAGCGAGGACCCCTCTCGGCGAGCAGTACTTC.

This clone was counted only a few times. The chain combines TRBV28 with TRBJ2-1; unclear D gene. V lost 6 bases, J lost 5 bases, and 11 bases lay in between. Germline values: CDR1 MDHEN, CDR2 SYDVKM. The CDR3 consists of 13 residues. The CDR3 protein is CASSAAWNNEQFF. The DNA for the CDR3 is TGTGCCAGCAGCGCGGCCTGGAACAATGAGCAGTTCTTC.

The chain uses TRBV19 and TRBJ1-5; possible D gene TRBD1, 6 bases. CDR1 and CDR2 from the germline V gene are LNHDA and SQIVND (reference sequence). The CDR3 loop spans 14 amino acids. Deletions cut 5 bases from V and 5 bases from J, with 13 bases between. The chain's CDR3 is CASSLRQEHQPQHF. The CDR3 bases are TGTGCCAGTAGTCTGCGACAGGAGCATCAGCCCCAGCATTTT.

Comment on this clone: This specimen includes other DNA sequences encoding the same CDR3. The chain carries TRBV6-6 and TRBJ1-2; D is undetermined. CDR1 is MNHNY, CDR2 SVGAGI, per germline (reference sequence). The CDR3 totals 11 residues. The V end lost 3 bases, the J end lost 6 bases, and 5 bases lay between the germline ends. The CDR3 reads CASSYQDGYTF. CDR3 DNA: TGTGCCAGCAGTTATCAGGATGGCTACACCTTC.

This clone has just a few counts. V gene TRBV28 combines with J gene TRBJ1-3, with 8 bases matching TRBD1. The ends lost 6 bases at V and 4 bases at J; junction bases unmatched: 8. CDR3 size: 15 residues. Per the germline V gene, CDR1 is MDHEN and CDR2 is SYDVKM. CDR3 loop: CASRTDRGTGNTIYF. In DNA form, the CDR3 reads TGTGCCAGCAGAACCGACAGGGGCACAGGAAACACCATATATTTT. Complete variable domain (other parts from reference TRBV28 and TRBJ1-3): DVKVTQSSRYLVKRTGEKVFLECVQDMDHENMFWYRQDPGLGLRLIYFSYDVKMKEKGDIPEGYSVSREKKERFSLILESASTNQTSMYLCASRTDRGTGNTIYFGEGSWLTVV.

V and J are TRBV6-1 and TRBJ1-5; possible D gene TRBD1, 6 bases. V shed 6 bases and J shed 7 bases, with 13 bases lying between them. The germline V gene encodes CDR1 MNHNS and CDR2 SASEGT. The CDR3 has 13 amino acids. The CDR3 DNA reads TGTGCCAGCAGCGAAACAGGGAAACAGCCCCAGCATTTT. Encoded protein: CASSETGKQPQHF.

This sequence joins TRBV15 and TRBJ2-7, with 8 bases identical to TRBD2. Trimming removed 8 bases from V and 4 bases from J; junction bases left unmatched: 4. The CDR3 runs 12 residues. CDR1 and CDR2 from the germline V gene are LNHNV and YYDKDF (reference sequence). The CDR3 DNA reads as TGTGCCACCGCGGCGGGAGGATACGAGCAGTACTTC. Amino acids: CATAAGGYEQYF.

The chain recombines TRBV27 with TRBJ1-3, with 7 bases identical to TRBD1. Trimming removed 6 bases from V and 4 bases from J; junction bases left unmatched: 9. The CDR3 is 15 residues long. The V gene's germline CDR1 is MNHEY and CDR2 SMNVEV (reference sequence). CDR3 nucleotide sequence: TGTGCCAGCAGACCCGAGGGGGCGCGGGGAAACACCATATATTTT. This gives the protein CASRPEGARGNTIYF.

This clone was counted a few times. The chain couples TRBV28 to TRBJ2-7, with D tentatively TRBD2 (6 bases). CDR3 length equals 12 residues. Trimming left V 7 bases short and J 3 bases short, with 10 bases between. Germline CDR1 MDHEN, CDR2 SYDVKM. CDR3 sequence reads: CASKGLNYEQYF. In DNA form, the CDR3 reads TGTGCCAGCAAGGGACTTAACTACGAGCAGTACTTC.

The chain has TRBV7-2 and TRBJ2-7; TRBD2 agrees at 11 bases. The CDR3 totals 15 residues. J lost 4 bases, V lost 5 bases, and 7 bases had no gene match. CDR1 and CDR2 (germline): SGHTA, FQGNSA. For the CDR3, the DNA is TGTGCCAGCAGCCGATTACTAGCGGGAGAGTACGAGCAGTACTTC. Translated, it gives CASSRLLAGEYEQYF.

This clone was seen more than once but under ten times. V is TRBV4-1 and J is TRBJ1-2; maybe TRBD1 (5 bases). There are 15 residues in the CDR3. Germline V gives CDR1 MGHRA, CDR2 YSYEKL. The V end was cut by 8 bases, the J end by 1 base, with 17 bases between. The CDR3 DNA reads as TGCGCCAGCGAGATAGGGCAGGGACTTAACTATGGCTACACCTTC. Residues: CASEIGQGLNYGYTF.

The CDR3 reads CASRQGEWNTEAFF. The CDR3, as DNA: TGTGCCAGCAGACAGGGGGAGTGGAACACTGAAGCTTTCTTT. V gene TRBV28 combines with J gene TRBJ1-1, with TRBD1 identical over 8 bases. This CDR3 is 14 amino acids long. The V segment lost 6 bases and the J segment 1 base; nucleotides outside the gene matches: 4. Germline CDR1 is MDHEN and CDR2 is SYDVKM. Based on the CDR3 plus reference TRBV28 and TRBJ1-1, the full variable domain is DVKVTQSSRYLVKRTGEKVFLECVQDMDHENMFWYRQDPGLGLRLIYFSYDVKMKEKGDIPEGYSVSREKKERFSLILESASTNQTSMYLCASRQGEWNTEAFFGQGTRLTVV.